This TCR beta chain was recovered during a study of T-cell memory formation after mild COVID-19. Findings and limits, study-wide: Detection of some responders pre-infection suggested pre-existing cross-reactive memory T cells participated.

The CDR3 loop spans 15 amino acids. Trimming cost V 0 bases and J 7 bases; bases outside gene matches: 6. The germline V gene has CDR1 MGHRA and CDR2 YSYEKL. About this clonotype: Its cognate antigen is unknown.

From the 5' RACE reads, TCRdb called clonotypes with MiXCR, one entry per CDR3 protein. The table has 92,000 or so distinct CDR3 sequences, about 13% seen once. The clonotype was recovered from an adult woman who had mild COVID-19 (a few samples of this study predate the infection). Cell type and time point are not known. Sequencing used PBMCs or a T cell subset sorted from them (not recorded which). This sequence joins TRBV4-1 and TRBJ2-1, with 7 bases fitting TRBD1. The CDR3 here is CASSQDRGGRNEQFF. In DNA, the CDR3 is TGCGCCAGCAGCCAAGATAGAGGGGGCCGAAATGAGCAGTTCTTC.